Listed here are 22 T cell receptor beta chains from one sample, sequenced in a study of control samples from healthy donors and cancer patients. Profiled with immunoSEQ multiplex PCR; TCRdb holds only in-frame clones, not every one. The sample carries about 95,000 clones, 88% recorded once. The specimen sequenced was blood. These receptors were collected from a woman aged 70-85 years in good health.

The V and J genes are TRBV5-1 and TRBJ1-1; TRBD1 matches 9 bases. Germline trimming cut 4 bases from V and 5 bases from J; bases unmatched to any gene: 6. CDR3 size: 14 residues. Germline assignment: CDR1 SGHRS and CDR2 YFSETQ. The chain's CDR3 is CASSGGQGETEAFF. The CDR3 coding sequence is TGCGCCAGCAGCGGGGGACAGGGAGAGACTGAAGCTTTCTTT. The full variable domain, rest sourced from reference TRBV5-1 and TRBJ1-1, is KAGVTQTPRYLIKTRGQQVTLSCSPISGHRSVSWYQQTPGQGLQFLFEYFSETQRNKGNFPGRFSGRQFSNSRSEMNVSTLELGDSALYLCASSGGQGETEAFFGQGTRLTVV.

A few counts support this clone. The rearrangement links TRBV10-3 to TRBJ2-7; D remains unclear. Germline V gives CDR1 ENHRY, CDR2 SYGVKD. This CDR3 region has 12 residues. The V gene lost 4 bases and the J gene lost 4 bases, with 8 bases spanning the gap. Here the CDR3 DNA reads TGTGCCATCAGTGCAATGGGGTACGAGCAGTACTTC. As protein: CAISAMGYEQYF.

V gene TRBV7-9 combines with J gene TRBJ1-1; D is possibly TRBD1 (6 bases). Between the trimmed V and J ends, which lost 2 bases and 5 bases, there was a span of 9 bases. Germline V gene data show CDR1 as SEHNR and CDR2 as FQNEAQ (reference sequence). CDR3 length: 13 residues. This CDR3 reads CASSLQRGTEAFF. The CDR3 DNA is TGTGCCAGCAGCTTACAGAGGGGGACTGAAGCTTTCTTT.

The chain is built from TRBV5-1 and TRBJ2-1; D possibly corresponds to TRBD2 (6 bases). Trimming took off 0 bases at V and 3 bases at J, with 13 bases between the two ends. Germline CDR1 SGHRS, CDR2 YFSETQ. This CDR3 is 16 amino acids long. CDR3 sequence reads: CASSLEGLGGYNEQFF. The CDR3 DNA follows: TGCGCCAGCAGCTTGGAAGGTCTGGGGGGCTACAATGAGCAGTTCTTC.

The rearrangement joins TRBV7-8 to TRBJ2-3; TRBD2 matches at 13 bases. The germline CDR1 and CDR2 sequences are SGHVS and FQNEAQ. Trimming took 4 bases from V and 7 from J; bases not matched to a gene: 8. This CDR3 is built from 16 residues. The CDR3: CASSYRRTSGRNTQYF. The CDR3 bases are TGTGCCAGCAGCTACCGCCGGACTAGCGGGAGAAATACGCAGTATTTT.

The CDR3 loop is CASSQDFTGVSSGNTIYF. The CDR3, as DNA: TGTGCCAGCAGCCAAGATTTCACAGGGGTTTCGTCTGGAAACACCATATATTTT. This rearrangement joins TRBV4-2 to TRBJ1-3, with 7 bases matching TRBD1. Germline V CDR1 and CDR2: LGHNA, YNFKEQ. Unmatched junction bases numbered 9, after V lost 0 bases and J lost 1 base. This CDR3 has 18 amino acids.

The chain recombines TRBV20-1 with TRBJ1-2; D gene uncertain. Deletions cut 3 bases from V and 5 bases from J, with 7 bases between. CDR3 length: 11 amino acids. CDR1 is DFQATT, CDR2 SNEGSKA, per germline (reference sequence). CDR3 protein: CSASGVYGYTF. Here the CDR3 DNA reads TGCAGTGCTAGTGGCGTATATGGCTACACCTTC.

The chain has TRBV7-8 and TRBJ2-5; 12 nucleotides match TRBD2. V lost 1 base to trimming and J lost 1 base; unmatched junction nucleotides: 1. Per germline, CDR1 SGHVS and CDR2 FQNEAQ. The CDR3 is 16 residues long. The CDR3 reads CASSLGTSGIQETQYF. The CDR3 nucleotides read TGTGCCAGCAGCTTAGGGACTAGCGGGATCCAAGAGACCCAGTACTTC.

The CDR3 region has the DNA TGTGCCAGCACCCTCTACAGGGGGCTAGCATCACCCCTCCACTTT. Its translation: CASTLYRGLASPLHF. The rearrangement joins TRBV7-9 to TRBJ1-6, with 9 positions matching TRBD1. From germline, CDR1 is SEHNR and CDR2 FQNEAQ (reference sequence). The V segment lost 7 bases and the J segment 10 bases; nucleotides outside the gene matches: 11. The CDR3 has 15 residues.

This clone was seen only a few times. DNA for the CDR3: TGTGCCAGCAGTTCTGGACTAGCGGGGACCAATGAGCAGTTCTTC. Its protein product is CASSSGLAGTNEQFF. The chain has TRBV6-2 or TRBV6-3 and TRBJ2-1; 12 bases map to TRBD2. The V gene's germline CDR1 is MNHEY and CDR2 SVGEGT. With 4 bases clipped from V and 6 bases from J, the junction kept 4 bases outside the gene matches. The CDR3 covers 15 residues.

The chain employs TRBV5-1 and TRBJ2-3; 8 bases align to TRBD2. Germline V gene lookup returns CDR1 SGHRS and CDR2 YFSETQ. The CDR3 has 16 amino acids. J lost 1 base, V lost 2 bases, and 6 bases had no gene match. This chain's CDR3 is CASSFFSAGGTDTQYF. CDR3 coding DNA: TGCGCCAGCAGCTTCTTTTCAGCGGGAGGCACAGATACGCAGTATTTT. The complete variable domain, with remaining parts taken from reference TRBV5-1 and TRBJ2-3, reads KAGVTQTPRYLIKTRGQQVTLSCSPISGHRSVSWYQQTPGQGLQFLFEYFSETQRNKGNFPGRFSGRQFSNSRSEMNVSTLELGDSALYLCASSFFSAGGTDTQYFGPGTRLTVL.

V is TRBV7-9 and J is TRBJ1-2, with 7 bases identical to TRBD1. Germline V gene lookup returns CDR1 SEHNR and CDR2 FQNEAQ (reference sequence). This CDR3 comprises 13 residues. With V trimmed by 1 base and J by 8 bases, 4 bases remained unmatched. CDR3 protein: CASSLEGALGYTF. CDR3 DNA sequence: TGTGCCAGCAGCTTAGAGGGGGCCCTAGGCTACACCTTC. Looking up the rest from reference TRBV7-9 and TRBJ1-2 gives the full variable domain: DTGVSQNPRHKITKRGQNVTFRCDPISEHNRLYWYRQTLGQGPEFLTYFQNEAQLEKSRLLSDRFSAERPKGSFSTLEIQRTEQGDSAMYLCASSLEGALGYTFGSGTRLTVV.

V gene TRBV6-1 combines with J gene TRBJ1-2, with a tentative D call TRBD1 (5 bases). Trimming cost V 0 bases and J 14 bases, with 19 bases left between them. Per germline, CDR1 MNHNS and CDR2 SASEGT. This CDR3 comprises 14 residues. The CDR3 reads CASSEAASGAPGTF. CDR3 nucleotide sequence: TGTGCCAGCAGTGAAGCGGCCTCAGGTGCTCCAGGGACCTTC.

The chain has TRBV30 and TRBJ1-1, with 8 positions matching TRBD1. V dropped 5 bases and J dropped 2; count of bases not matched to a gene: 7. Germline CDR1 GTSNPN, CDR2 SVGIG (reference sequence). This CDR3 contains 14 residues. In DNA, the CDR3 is TGTGCCTGGTCTCCCGGACAGGGTAACACTGAAGCTTTCTTT. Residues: CAWSPGQGNTEAFF.

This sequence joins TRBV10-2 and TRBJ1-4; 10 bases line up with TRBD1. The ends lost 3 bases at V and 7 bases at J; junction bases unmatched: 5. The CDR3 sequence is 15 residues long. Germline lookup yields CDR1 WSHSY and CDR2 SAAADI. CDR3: CASSDRGTGAEKLFF. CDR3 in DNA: TGCGCCAGCAGTGATCGGGGGACAGGGGCTGAAAAACTGTTTTTT.

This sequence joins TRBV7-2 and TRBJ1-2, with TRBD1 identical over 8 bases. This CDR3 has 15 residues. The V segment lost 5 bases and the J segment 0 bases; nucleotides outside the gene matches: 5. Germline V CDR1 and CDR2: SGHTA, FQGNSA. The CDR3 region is CASSTRTGSNYGYTF. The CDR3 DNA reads TGTGCCAGCAGCACGCGGACAGGGTCTAACTATGGCTACACCTTC.

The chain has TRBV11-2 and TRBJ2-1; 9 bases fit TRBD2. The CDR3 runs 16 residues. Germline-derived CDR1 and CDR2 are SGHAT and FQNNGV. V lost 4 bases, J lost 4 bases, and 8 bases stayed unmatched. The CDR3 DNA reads TGTGCCAGCAGCTCTCTTAGCGGGAGAGGGTACAATGAGCAGTTCTTC. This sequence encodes CASSSLSGRGYNEQFF.

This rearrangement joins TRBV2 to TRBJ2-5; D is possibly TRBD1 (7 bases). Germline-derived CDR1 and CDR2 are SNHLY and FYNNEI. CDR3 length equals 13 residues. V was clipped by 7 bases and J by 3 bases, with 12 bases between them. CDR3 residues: CASKAGQKETQYF. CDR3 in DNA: TGTGCCAGCAAGGCGGGACAGAAAGAGACCCAGTACTTC. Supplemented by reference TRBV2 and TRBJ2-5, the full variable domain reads EPEVTQTPSHQVTQMGQEVILRCVPISNHLYFYWYRQILGQKVEFLVSFYNNEISEKSEIFDDQFSVERPDGSNFTLKIRSTKLEDSAMYFCASKAGQKETQYFGPGTRLLVL.

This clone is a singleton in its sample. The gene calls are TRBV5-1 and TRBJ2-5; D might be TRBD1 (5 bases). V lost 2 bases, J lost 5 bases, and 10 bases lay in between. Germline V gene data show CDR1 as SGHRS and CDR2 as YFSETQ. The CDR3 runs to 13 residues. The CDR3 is CASSFQGAETQYF. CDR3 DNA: TGCGCCAGCAGCTTCCAGGGCGCGGAGACCCAGTACTTC.

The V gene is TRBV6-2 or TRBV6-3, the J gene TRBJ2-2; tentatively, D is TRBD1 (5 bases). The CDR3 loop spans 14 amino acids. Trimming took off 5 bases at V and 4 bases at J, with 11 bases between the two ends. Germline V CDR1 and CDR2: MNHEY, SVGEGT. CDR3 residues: CASSQTVSTGELFF. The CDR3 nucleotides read TGTGCCAGCAGTCAGACAGTGTCCACCGGGGAGCTGTTTTTT.

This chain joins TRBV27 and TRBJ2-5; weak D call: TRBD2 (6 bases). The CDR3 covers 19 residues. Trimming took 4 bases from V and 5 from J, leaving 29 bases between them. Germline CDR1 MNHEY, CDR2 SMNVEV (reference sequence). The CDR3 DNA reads TGTGCCAGCAGTTCCGTAAAAGTATCTAGCGTTTTTGGCAGGGAGACCCAGTACTTC. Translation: CASSSVKVSSVFGRETQYF.

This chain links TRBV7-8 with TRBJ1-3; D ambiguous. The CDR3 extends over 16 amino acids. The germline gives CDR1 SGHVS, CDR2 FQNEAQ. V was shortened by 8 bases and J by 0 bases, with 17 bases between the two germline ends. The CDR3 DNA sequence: TGTGCCAGCGGACGGAGGGTCCGGTCCTCTGGAAACACCATATATTTT. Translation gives CASGRRVRSSGNTIYF.